This T cell receptor (beta chain) was identified in a study of T cell repertoires in cytomegalovirus infection. The wider study: Public TCR beta signature analysis indicated the presence of both CMV infection and matching HLA type. Study findings and constraints: Carriage of CMV together with the relevant HLA was identifiable through cumulative public TCR beta family frequency. HLA-C-restricted CMV clonotypes gave the most frequent clonotype in two of eight donors.

Germline CDR1 is SNHLY and CDR2 is FYNNEI. Trimming removed 6 bases at V and 5 bases at J, with 16 bases between. This CDR3 comprises 14 residues. Via MiXCR, TCRdb re-called the reads, giving one row per CDR3 protein. Counted here are 510,000 or so distinct CDR3 sequences, approximately 26% occurring once; the ten biggest clones make up approximately 13%. Of note for this clonotype: Its antigen is still unknown.

The receptor was isolated from a human donor in good health (CMV status not recorded). Some clones in this sample may be carry-over from other donors' samples. The chain uses TRBV2 and TRBJ2-5, with D possibly TRBD2 on 5 matching bases. Sequencing input: PBMCs. CDR3 region: CASSRSPRGETQYF. The CDR3, as DNA: TGTGCCAGCAGCCGGAGTCCCCGAGGGGAGACCCAGTACTTC.